The T cell receptor beta chain described here comes from a study of cytomegalovirus exposure and HLA in healthy donors. General study points: Common viral pathogens (according to a later analysis) appeared linked to several of the most significant clusters. CMV serostatus stood as the only immune exposure information on hand. Associated with cytomegalovirus, according to the listing, were 164 TCR beta chains. Within the data, a cluster of highly shared sequence variants was likely a sequencing artifact.

PCR used 60 Vbeta primers and 13 Jbeta primers. Sequencing used immunoSEQ multiplex PCR; TCRdb keeps in-frame clones, though not all of them. The table has approximately 150,000 clones, about three quarters seen once. To note about this clone: The antigen is not known.

The TCR comes from a male donor in good health and CMV-seronegative. Sample: PBMCs.

CDR3 region: CASSPSGASMNTEAFF. In DNA form, the CDR3 reads TGTGCCAGCTCACCTAGTGGGGCCAGCATGAACACTGAAGCTTTCTTT. The chain joins TRBV18 to TRBJ1-1; TRBD1 might be the D (5 bases). Germline assignment: CDR1 KGHSH and CDR2 LQKENI. Trimming pared 3 bases from V and 0 bases from J, leaving 14 bases between. The CDR3 has 16 amino acids.